The next 23 T cell receptor beta chains were all read from a single sample in a study of spatial heterogeneity in lung cancer. TCRdb passed the 5' RACE reads through MiXCR, listing each CDR3 protein once. The data hold 30,000 to 35,000 distinct CDR3 sequences, with more than 9% observed a single time. Described time point: blood at routine non-recurrence follow-up after resection. Sequenced material: PBMCs, taken at follow-up. The receptors come from a female donor with early-stage non-small cell lung cancer.

This clonotype was found many times. V gene TRBV5-4 combines with J gene TRBJ2-7, with no clear D. CDR1 is SGHNT, CDR2 YYREEE, per germline (reference sequence). This CDR3 comprises 13 residues. Deletions cut 4 bases from V and 6 bases from J, with 14 bases between. The chain's CDR3 is CASSRSTSPEQYF. The CDR3 region has the DNA TGTGCCAGCAGCCGTAGTACATCCCCCGAGCAGTACTTC.

This clonotype has at least ten counts. The V gene is TRBV20-1, the J gene TRBJ2-3, with D perhaps matching TRBD2 (6 bases). The V end was cut by 3 bases, the J end by 8 bases, with 18 bases between. The CDR3 runs to 14 residues. CDR1 is DFQATT, CDR2 SNEGSKA, per germline (reference sequence). The CDR3 here is CSARVDSRGGTQYF. The CDR3 DNA sequence: TGCAGTGCTAGGGTCGACAGTCGGGGAGGTACGCAGTATTTT.

At least ten counts were recorded for this clonotype. V is TRBV5-1 and J is TRBJ2-2; 10 positions agree with TRBD1. V gave up 3 bases and J gave up 6 bases; unmatched junction bases: 11. CDR1 is SGHRS, CDR2 YFSETQ, per germline. CDR3 size: 17 residues. CDR3 sequence reads: CASSSIGTGELSGELFF. The DNA for the CDR3 is TGCGCCAGCAGCTCCATAGGGACAGGGGAGTTATCCGGGGAGCTGTTTTTT.

This clonotype was recorded at least ten times. The rearrangement uses TRBV5-1 and TRBJ2-6; 10 bases match TRBD1. The germline CDR1 and CDR2 sequences are SGHRS and YFSETQ. With 0 bases clipped from V and 0 bases from J, the junction kept 6 bases outside the gene matches. The CDR3 has 19 residues. CDR3 sequence reads: CASSLVRQGASSGANVLTF. In DNA, the CDR3 is TGCGCCAGCAGCTTGGTAAGACAGGGGGCCTCCTCTGGGGCCAACGTCCTGACTTTC.

This clonotype was seen repeatedly, ten times or more. The V call is TRBV28, the J call TRBJ2-3, with a weak D call TRBD1 (5 bases). The length of the CDR3 is 13 residues. The germline V gene has CDR1 MDHEN and CDR2 SYDVKM. V lost 10 bases and J lost 0, with 11 bases in between. Here the CDR3 reads CAIATDSTDTQYF. The CDR3, as DNA: TGTGCCATCGCGACAGACAGCACAGATACGCAGTATTTT.

This clonotype has at least ten counts. This chain links TRBV29-1 with TRBJ2-5, with D uncertain. Trimming cost V 3 bases and J 2 bases, with 10 bases left between them. This CDR3 is 13 amino acids long. Germline lookup yields CDR1 SQVTM and CDR2 ANQGSEA. The CDR3 here is CSVEVGAQETQYF. CDR3 coding DNA: TGCAGCGTTGAGGTTGGAGCACAAGAGACCCAGTACTTC.

In this sample, this clonotype turned up many times. The rearrangement joins TRBV20-1 to TRBJ1-5, with unresolved D. The ends were cut back, 5 bases at V and 2 bases at J, with 10 bases in the middle. The germline V gene has CDR1 DFQATT and CDR2 SNEGSKA (reference sequence). CDR3 length equals 13 residues. CDR3 bases: TGCAGTGCTTCCGGGGTGGGCAATCAGCCCCAGCATTTT. The encoded protein is CSASGVGNQPQHF.

V gene TRBV29-1 combines with J gene TRBJ2-5; D is perhaps TRBD1 or TRBD2 (6 bases each). This CDR3 comprises 16 residues. The germline V gene encodes CDR1 SQVTM and CDR2 ANQGSEA. Deletions cut 0 bases from V and 3 bases from J, with 17 bases between. CDR3: CSVEDGGQGRKETQYF. CDR3 sequence (DNA): TGCAGCGTTGAAGATGGGGGGCAGGGACGCAAAGAGACCCAGTACTTC.

The chain links TRBV7-9 to TRBJ2-1, with 10 bases that match TRBD2. CDR1 is SEHNR, CDR2 FQNEAQ, per germline (reference sequence). The CDR3 has 13 amino acids. The junction had 2 bases not matched to a gene; V was cut back by 9 bases and J by 3 bases. DNA for the CDR3: TGTGCCAGTAGCGGGGGGATCTACAATGAGCAGTTCTTC. This translates into CASSGGIYNEQFF.

This clonotype appeared many times. The chain is built from TRBV5-1 and TRBJ2-2; a weak D match, TRBD1 (6 bases). CDR1 SGHRS and CDR2 YFSETQ come from the germline V gene. The CDR3 runs to 14 residues. V dropped 5 bases and J dropped 2 bases, with 10 bases sitting between them. CDR3 amino acids: CASSGQINTGELFF. Here the CDR3 DNA reads TGCGCCAGCAGTGGACAGATCAACACCGGGGAGCTGTTTTTT.

This clonotype was detected ten times or more. V and J are TRBV5-1 and TRBJ2-1; the D gene is possibly TRBD2 (5 bases). The CDR3 is 12 residues long. V dropped 2 bases and J dropped 9 bases, with 9 bases sitting between them. Germline CDR1 reads SGHRS; CDR2 reads YFSETQ. The CDR3 nucleotides are TGCGCCAGCAGCTTTGAGGCGGGTGAGCAGTTCTTC. Translated: CASSFEAGEQFF.

This rearrangement joins TRBV7-2 to TRBJ1-2; possibly TRBD1 for D (6 bases). CDR1 and CDR2 (germline): SGHTA, FQGNSA. V was trimmed by 5 bases and J by 6 bases, leaving 16 bases between them. The CDR3 has 14 residues. The CDR3 reads CASSQMAGAHGYTF. The CDR3 coding sequence is TGTGCCAGCAGCCAAATGGCGGGGGCTCATGGCTACACCTTC.

As concerns this clonotype: This clone may be a read error of a much larger clone one base away. The chain is built from TRBV18 and TRBJ2-3; tentatively, D is TRBD2 (5 bases). Germline-derived CDR1 and CDR2 are KGHSH and LQKENI. This CDR3 spans 13 amino acids. V was pared by 11 bases and J by 1 base, with 13 bases between. The CDR3 reads CAGRGKRTDTQYF. CDR3 sequence (DNA): TGTGCCGGCAGAGGGAAGCGCACAGATACGCAGTATTTT.

The genes are TRBV5-1 and TRBJ2-7, with 7 bases identical to TRBD2. Per germline, CDR1 SGHRS and CDR2 YFSETQ. The J segment lost 1 base and the V segment lost 5 bases, leaving 12 bases of the junction unmatched. The CDR3 consists of 16 residues. The CDR3 DNA follows: TGCGCCAGCAGGGTCAACCAGCGGGGCCCTTCCTACGAGCAGTACTTC. This encodes CASRVNQRGPSYEQYF.

This clonotype was counted only a few times. The V gene is TRBV25-1, the J gene TRBJ1-1; D perhaps matches TRBD1 (6 bases). V lost 6 bases and J lost 5, with 19 bases in between. The germline CDR1 and CDR2 sequences are MGHDK and SYGVNS. The CDR3 has 15 amino acids. The CDR3 region is CASRKGGTGHTEAFF. The DNA for the CDR3 is TGTGCCAGCAGGAAAGGGGGAACAGGGCATACTGAAGCTTTCTTT.

This clonotype was seen ten or more times. In DNA, the CDR3 is TGTGCCAGCAGCCCCCGGACAGGCCAAGCGGGAAACTATGGCTACACCTTC. Protein: CASSPRTGQAGNYGYTF. This sequence joins TRBV13 and TRBJ1-2; 7 bases are shared with TRBD1. In germline, CDR1 is PRHDT, CDR2 FYEKMQ (reference sequence). This CDR3 has 17 residues. V was pared by 5 bases and J by 2 bases, with 14 bases of the junction left unmatched. The full variable domain, completed using reference TRBV13 and TRBJ1-2, is AAGVIQSPRHLIKEKRETATLKCYPIPRHDTVYWYQQGPGQDPQFLISFYEKMQSDKGSIPDRFSAQQFSDYHSELNMSSLELGDSALYFCASSPRTGQAGNYGYTFGSGTRLTVV.

Only a few counts were recorded for this clonotype. An end of the junction does not agree with germline; a read error may underlie this. The chain links TRBV5-6 to TRBJ2-7; D is unresolved. The germline CDR1 and CDR2 sequences are SGHDT and YYEEEE. The CDR3 length is 13 residues. CDR3 in amino acids: CANSLNVGDEQYF. The CDR3 DNA is TGTGCCAACAGCTTAAATGTAGGAGACGAGCAGTACTTC.

The genes are TRBV14 and TRBJ2-7; D is ambiguous. Trimming stripped 0 bases from V and 6 bases from J, with 12 bases between. The CDR3 runs to 14 residues. CDR1 and CDR2 from the germline V gene are SGHDN and FVKESK. The CDR3 here is CASSQDLRVREQYF. The CDR3 DNA reads as TGTGCCAGCAGCCAAGATCTGAGAGTACGCGAGCAGTACTTC. Supplemented by reference TRBV14 and TRBJ2-7, the full variable domain reads EAGVTQFPSHSVIEKGQTVTLRCDPISGHDNLYWYRRVMGKEIKFLLHFVKESKQDESGMPNNRFLAERTGGTYSTLKVQPAELEDSGVYFCASSQDLRVREQYFGPGTRLTVT.

The chain has TRBV7-9 and TRBJ1-2, with 8 bases lining up with TRBD1. Losses at the gene ends were 7 bases for V and 2 bases for J; bases not matched to a gene: 6. The CDR3 runs to 14 residues. The germline CDR1 and CDR2 sequences are SEHNR and FQNEAQ (reference sequence). CDR3 region: CASTPDRENYGYTF. The CDR3 DNA sequence: TGTGCCAGCACCCCGGACAGGGAAAACTATGGCTACACCTTC.

The table lists this clonotype with many counts. The chain couples TRBV12-5 to TRBJ2-7, with TRBD1 matching over 7 bases. The CDR3 spans 15 residues. CDR1 is LGHNT, CDR2 FRNRAP, per germline. The V and J ends lost 1 base and 2 bases, in that order; junction bases with no gene match: 5. In DNA form, the CDR3 reads TGTGCTAGTGGTTTGGAAGGACAGGTAACCTACGAGCAGTACTTC. The encoded protein is CASGLEGQVTYEQYF.

This clonotype was seen a handful of times. The chain joins TRBV15 to TRBJ2-7; possibly TRBD1 for D (7 bases). Trimming took 5 bases from V and 7 from J, leaving 15 bases between them. The CDR3 totals 13 residues. Germline V gene sequence: CDR1 LNHNV, CDR2 YYDKDF (reference sequence). The chain's CDR3 is CATSAHRGGEQYF. Written as DNA, the CDR3 is TGTGCCACCAGCGCCCACAGGGGAGGAGAGCAGTACTTC.

This clonotype was found a few times. The rearrangement links TRBV15 to TRBJ1-1; no definite D call. The CDR3 is 14 amino acids. V was pared by 1 base and J by 6 bases, with 12 bases between. CDR1 is LNHNV, CDR2 YYDKDF, per germline (reference sequence). Here the CDR3 DNA reads TGTGCCACCAGCAGAGGGGCGGGTAGGGCTGAAGCTTTCTTT. Translated, it gives CATSRGAGRAEAFF.

The V gene is TRBV12-3 or TRBV12-4, the J gene TRBJ1-1, with TRBD1 as a possible D gene (5 bases). Trimming took 4 bases from V and 4 from J, leaving 16 bases between them. This CDR3 contains 15 residues. The CDR3 DNA is TGTGCCAGCAGTTATGACGGATTCGGGGGCACTGAAGCTTTCTTT. Encoded protein: CASSYDGFGGTEAFF.